The clone carrying this TCR beta chain showed up just a few times. Its antigen is still unknown. This sample is part of a study of blood T cells in healthy people across ages. Study-wide points: Changes seen in expanded clonotypes were possibly confounded by donor CMV status left unknown.

A second PCR of 7 to 11 cycles used a sample-barcoded 5' primer and a J-beta primer mix. Using its own MiXCR run on the 5' RACE reads, TCRdb lists one record per CDR3 protein. The sample yields 800,000 or so distinct CDR3 sequences, just under 25% seen once. V was shortened by 3 bases and J by 3 bases, with 12 bases between the two germline ends. The CDR3 is 14 amino acids. Germline CDR1 reads MDHEN; CDR2 reads SYDVKM. These data were likewise used in another study, on T cells of mothers and their children. From that paper: Comparable shaping of TCR recombination output by thymic selection was observed in related and unrelated pairs.

The sequencing sample was made of blood. This clonotype was sampled from a boy aged 5-17 years in good health. J is TRBJ2-7 and V is TRBV28; the D is unclear. CDR3 DNA sequence: TGTGCCAGCAGTTTGCGGCTACAGATCTACGAGCAGTACTTC. It codes for CASSLRLQIYEQYF.